The rows below give T cell receptor beta chains drawn from one sample of a study of blood T cell repertoires in COVID-19. Assay used: immunoSEQ multiplex PCR; TCRdb lists only in-frame clones, some missing. The data hold 150,000 or so clones, with about 85% observed a single time. The sample comprised peripheral blood. The receptor set was obtained from a human donor with acute or convalescent COVID-19. The donor label of this sample is uncertain. Both conserved end residues are part of each CDR3. Each record gives: clone size, V gene, J gene, D gene, CDR3 protein, CDR3 DNA. The D gene is left open where the match is weak. Clone size is not always given. Where it is, it says once, few, many or a class for expanded clones.

>-|TRBV5-8|TRBJ1-1|-
CASSPVAPTRNTEAFF
TGTGCCAGCAGCCCGGTGGCCCCGACTCGGAACACTGAAGCTTTCTTT
>-|TRBV24-1|TRBJ2-5|-
CATSDWWGVWQETQYF
TGTGCCACCAGTGATTGGTGGGGCGTCTGGCAAGAGACCCAGTACTTC
>-|TRBV24-1|TRBJ2-1|TRBD2
CATGGGVIDEQFF
TGTGCCACTGGGGGGGGTGTAATCGATGAGCAGTTCTTC
>-|TRBV28|TRBJ1-5|TRBD1
CASNSGGWGQPQHF
TGTGCCAGCAACTCAGGGGGCTGGGGTCAGCCCCAGCATTTT
>-|TRBV6-2/TRBV6-3|TRBJ1-5|-
CASSFRGRGYNQPQHF
TGTGCCAGCAGCTTCCGGGGCAGGGGTTACAATCAGCCCCAGCATTTT
>-|TRBV18|TRBJ1-1|-
CASSLTRVEAFF
TGTGCCAGCTCACTAACCCGGGTCGAAGCTTTCTTT
>-|TRBV20-1|TRBJ1-4|-
CSASPGTGEKLFF
TGCAGTGCTAGTCCAGGGACTGGAGAAAAACTGTTTTTT
>-|TRBV7-9|TRBJ1-1|-
CASSLEVGENTEAFF
TGTGCCAGCAGCTTAGAGGTAGGAGAGAACACTGAAGCTTTCTTT
>-|TRBV6-5|TRBJ2-1|-
CASSRDGVNNEQFF
TGTGCCAGCAGCCGTGACGGGGTGAACAATGAGCAGTTCTTC
>-|TRBV30|TRBJ2-7|-
CAWSKSHEGEQYF
TGTGCCTGGAGTAAGAGCCACGAGGGAGAGCAGTACTTC
>-|TRBV7-3|TRBJ1-1|-
CASSNPSLNTEAFF
TGTGCCAGCAGCAACCCCAGTCTGAACACTGAAGCTTTCTTT
>few|TRBV18|TRBJ1-6|TRBD1
CASSPLGQASSYNSPLHF
TGTGCCAGCTCACCCCTGGGACAGGCGAGCTCCTATAATTCACCCCTCCACTTT
>-|TRBV5-4|TRBJ2-5|-
CASSPEPTWETQYF
TGTGCCAGCAGCCCTGAGCCCACCTGGGAGACCCAGTACTTC
>-|TRBV30|TRBJ1-1|-
CAWSGQGWTEAFF
TGTGCCTGGAGCGGCCAGGGATGGACTGAAGCTTTCTTT
>-|TRBV6-2/TRBV6-3|TRBJ2-5|TRBD1
CASSYRAGTGEETQYF
TGTGCCAGCAGTTACCGGGCCGGGACAGGCGAAGAGACCCAGTACTTC
>-|TRBV18|TRBJ1-1|-
CASSPQKTMNTEAFF
TGTGCCAGCTCACCACAGAAGACTATGAACACTGAAGCTTTCTTT
>-|TRBV7-2|TRBJ1-6|-
CASSLQQVYSSPLHF
TGTGCCAGCAGCCTACAACAGGTTTATTCATCGCCCCTCCACTTT
>once|TRBV27|TRBJ1-3|-
CASSPLLGPSLSGNTIYF
TGTGCCAGCAGTCCCCTCTTGGGGCCGTCCCTATCTGGAAACACCATATATTTT
>-|TRBV5-4|TRBJ2-3|TRBD2
CASSLDRGVTDTQYF
TGTGCCAGCAGCTTGGACCGGGGGGTGACAGATACGCAGTATTTT
>-|TRBV9|TRBJ2-1|-
CASSVGGLLNEQFF
TGTGCCAGCAGCGTAGGGGGGCTACTAAATGAGCAGTTCTTC
>-|TRBV13|TRBJ1-1|-
CASSSRGGARTEAFF
TGTGCCAGCAGCTCCCGGGGGGGGGCGAGGACTGAAGCTTTCTTT
>-|TRBV7-2|TRBJ2-3|TRBD2
CASSLGVSGASTDTQYF
TGTGCCAGCAGCTTAGGTGTAAGCGGGGCTAGCACAGATACGCAGTATTTT
>-|TRBV30|TRBJ1-5|TRBD1
CAWSPGGNQPQHF
TGTGCCTGGAGTCCAGGGGGGAATCAGCCCCAGCATTTT
>-|TRBV30|TRBJ1-3|-
CAWSEGVTIYF
TGTGCCTGGAGTGAGGGGGTCACCATATATTTT
>once|TRBV11-2|TRBJ1-2|-
CASSLEGLWGSYGYTF
TGTGCCAGCAGCTTAGAGGGTCTGTGGGGCTCCTATGGCTACACCTTC
>-|TRBV30|TRBJ1-1|-
CAWSALMNTEAFF
TGTGCCTGGAGTGCCCTTATGAACACTGAAGCTTTCTTT
>-|TRBV19|TRBJ1-5|-
CASSITGGNQPQHF
TGTGCCAGTAGTATAACGGGTGGCAATCAGCCCCAGCATTTT
>-|TRBV18|TRBJ1-1|-
CASSPERIGTEAFF
TGTGCCAGCTCACCAGAGCGGATTGGAACTGAAGCTTTCTTT
>few|TRBV19|TRBJ2-2|TRBD2
CASSPRLAGGPGTGELFF
TGTGCCAGTAGTCCTCGACTAGCGGGGGGGCCGGGCACCGGGGAGCTGTTTTTT
>-|TRBV4-1|TRBJ1-6|-
CASSQETGSSYNSPLHF
TGCGCCAGCAGCCAAGAAACAGGGAGCTCCTATAATTCACCCCTCCACTTT
>-|TRBV7-2|TRBJ1-1|-
CASSPRTGEAFF
TGTGCCAGCAGCCCGCGGACGGGAGAAGCTTTCTTT
>-|TRBV7-2|TRBJ2-5|TRBD1
CASSFGDRDQETQYF
TGTGCCAGCAGCTTTGGGGACAGGGACCAAGAGACCCAGTACTTC
>few|TRBV12-3/TRBV12-4|TRBJ2-7|TRBD1
CASSRDSPNEQYF
TGTGCCAGCAGCCGGGACAGTCCCAACGAGCAGTACTTC
>-|TRBV6-5|TRBJ2-1|-
CASSPRGRNNEQFF
TGTGCCAGCAGTCCTCGGGGTCGGAACAATGAGCAGTTCTTC
>-|TRBV4-1|TRBJ1-2|-
CASSQDQASVFYGYTF
TGCGCCAGCAGCCAAGATCAGGCCTCGGTTTTCTATGGCTACACCTTC
>-|TRBV21-1|TRBJ2-2|-
CASSMGQGSNTGELFF
TGTGCCAGCAGCATGGGACAGGGGTCTAACACCGGGGAGCTGTTTTTT
>-|TRBV10-1|TRBJ2-3|TRBD1
CASSEFGDRGVDTQYF
TGCGCCAGCAGTGAGTTTGGAGACAGGGGAGTCGATACGCAGTATTTT
>-|TRBV5-4|TRBJ2-1|TRBD1
CASSPYRGVGDNEQFF
TGTGCCAGCAGCCCTTACAGGGGGGTAGGAGACAATGAGCAGTTCTTC
>few|TRBV5-4|TRBJ2-2|-
CASNWGGGGYSTGELFF
TGTGCCAGCAACTGGGGCGGAGGGGGCTACTCCACCGGGGAGCTGTTTTTT
>-|TRBV5-1|TRBJ2-7|TRBD1
CASSRDPGQGSYEQYF
TGCGCCAGCAGTCGGGACCCGGGACAGGGGTCCTACGAGCAGTACTTC
>-|TRBV21-1|TRBJ1-2|-
CAGTGSIYGYTF
TGTGCCGGAACCGGGAGCATCTATGGCTACACCTTC
>once|TRBV30|TRBJ2-1|TRBD2
CAWKAGGLNEQFF
TGTGCCTGGAAAGCGGGGGGCTTGAATGAGCAGTTCTTC
>-|TRBV6-1|TRBJ2-7|TRBD1
CASSERGTGGNSYEQYF
TGTGCCAGCAGTGAACGTGGGACAGGGGGTAACTCCTACGAGCAGTACTTC
>-|TRBV7-3|TRBJ2-1|TRBD1
CASSLTSRRGREDEQFF
TGTGCCAGCAGCTTAACCTCACGCAGGGGGCGCGAAGATGAGCAGTTCTTC
>-|TRBV2|TRBJ1-1|TRBD1
CASSKTGGNTEAFF
TGTGCCAGCAGTAAAACAGGGGGGAACACTGAAGCTTTCTTT
>-|TRBV30|TRBJ2-7|-
CAWSVRAYEQYF
TGTGCCTGGAGTGTCAGGGCCTACGAGCAGTACTTC
>-|TRBV9|TRBJ1-2|-
CASSARGADYGYTF
TGTGCCAGCAGCGCCCGGGGGGCGGACTATGGCTACACCTTC
>-|TRBV3-1/TRBV3-2|TRBJ1-3|-
CASSEGGAGNTIYF
TGTGCCAGCAGCGAAGGGGGAGCTGGAAACACCATATATTTT
>-|TRBV7-9|TRBJ2-5|-
CASEVQGGGAQYF
TGTGCCAGCGAGGTGCAGGGCGGCGGGGCCCAGTACTTC
>-|TRBV7-9|TRBJ1-6|-
CASSLGQNSPLHF
TGTGCCAGCAGCTTAGGACAGAATTCACCCCTCCACTTT
>-|TRBV3-1/TRBV3-2|TRBJ1-6|-
CASSQGWREAPLHF
TGTGCCAGCAGCCAAGGGTGGAGGGAGGCACCCCTCCACTTT
>-|TRBV15|TRBJ2-5|-
CATRPFRGVEETQYF
TGTGCCACTAGGCCCTTCCGGGGAGTGGAAGAGACCCAGTACTTC
>few|TRBV30|TRBJ2-7|-
CAWGRGGMGYEQYF
TGTGCCTGGGGCCGAGGGGGAATGGGCTACGAGCAGTACTTC
>-|TRBV6-2/TRBV6-3|TRBJ2-3|TRBD2
CASSGTITDTQYF
TGTGCCAGCAGCGGGACTATCACAGATACGCAGTATTTT
>-|TRBV27|TRBJ1-5|TRBD1
CASTPLIQTGGLGRVNQPQHF
TGTGCCAGCACCCCCTTAATTCAGACAGGGGGTCTAGGACGAGTCAATCAGCCCCAGCATTTT